This passage covers 21 T cell receptor beta chains from one sample sequenced in a study of tissue T cells after allogeneic stem cell transplantation. Sequencing used immunoSEQ multiplex PCR; TCRdb keeps in-frame clones, though not all of them. The repertoire holds about 6,800 clones, with under 35% as singletons. Time point denoted: mouse harvest day 14 after allogeneic transplant. Mouse grafts combined 10^7 T-cell-depleted bone marrow cells with 10^6 splenic CD5+ T cells. Sequencing was carried out using skin. Source of these receptors: a female BALB/c mouse given C57BL/6 T cells with graft-versus-host disease after an allogeneic hematopoietic cell transplant.

The sample holds a few counts of this clone. Gene names follow the mouse nomenclature. Incomplete CDR3 DNA: TGTGCAAGCAGCTTAGAAGGCAAATACTATGAACAGTAC. It is translated as CASSLEGKYYEQY. The whole CDR3 sequence reads CASSLEGKYYEQYF. The gene calls are TRBV16 and TRBJ2-7, with D uncertain. The read gets to within 1 residue of the CDR3 end, and the germline J gene fills in the rest. This CDR3 has 14 residues. CDR1 is SGHSA, CDR2 FRNQAP, per germline. V lost 0 bases, J lost 3 bases, and 9 bases lay in between.

For this clone: Gene names refer to mouse genes. From the germline J gene comes the end of the CDR3, since the read stops 1 residue before it. The chain recombines TRBV26 with TRBJ2-7; 12 nucleotides match TRBD2. Germline CDR1 is KGHPV and CDR2 is FQNQEV (reference sequence). The V and J ends lost 4 bases and 0 bases, in that order; junction bases with no gene match: 4. CDR3 length: 16 amino acids. The CDR3 bases that were read are TGTGCCAGCAGTCCGGGGACTGGGGGGAGCTCCTATGAACAGTAC. Amino acids: CASSPGTGGSSYEQY. The full-length CDR3 reads as CASSPGTGGSSYEQYF.

A few counts support this clone. Genes here carry mouse names. Read coverage stops 1 residue before the CDR3 terminus; the germline J gene supplies the remainder. The chain carries TRBV20 and TRBJ1-3; D remains ambiguous. In germline, CDR1 is GFQATS, CDR2 STVNSAI. V lost 1 base to trimming and J lost 2 bases, with 3 bases between them. The CDR3 runs to 12 residues. This chain's CDR3 is CGARAAGNTLYF. CDR3 DNA, as far as it was read: TGTGGTGCTAGGGCAGCTGGAAATACGCTCTAT.

As concerns this clone: Gene names are mouse gene names. Read sequence stops 1 residue before the CDR3 end, and the germline J gene provides the missing end. The chain carries TRBV13-2 and TRBJ1-1; TRBD1 is a possible D gene (6 bases). The germline V gene encodes CDR1 NNHNN and CDR2 SYGAGS (reference sequence). The CDR3 is 13 amino acids. V lost 0 bases to trimming and J lost 8 bases, with 11 bases between them. Partial CDR3 DNA: TGTGCCAGCGGTGATGCACAGGGCGGGGAAGTCTTC. As protein: CASGDAQGGEVF. The full CDR3 protein reads CASGDAQGGEVFF.

In regard to this clone: The germline and genes are mouse ones. The missing CDR3 end, 1 residue past where the read stops, is filled in from the germline J gene. The chain joins TRBV26 to TRBJ1-1; unclear D gene. The CDR3 sequence is 13 residues long. The V end was cut by 4 bases, the J end by 8 bases, with 14 bases between. Germline V CDR1 and CDR2: KGHPV, FQNQEV (reference sequence). The CDR3 loop is CASSPDPGGEVFF. CDR3 bases read: TGTGCCAGCAGTCCTGACCCGGGAGGGGAAGTCTTC.

This clone was observed a handful of times. Gene labels here are mouse ones. The CDR3 end lies 1 residue beyond the end of the read and is filled in from the germline J gene. The rearrangement uses TRBV3 and TRBJ2-1; D is uncertain. Germline values: CDR1 SNHLY, CDR2 FYNGKV (reference sequence). V lost 2 bases, J lost 4 bases, and 6 bases lay in between. This CDR3 contains 13 residues. The CDR3 reads CASSLRQYAEQFF. Incomplete CDR3 DNA: TGTGCCAGCAGCTTAAGGCAGTATGCTGAGCAGTTC.

This clone is medium-sized within its sample. These gene names are mouse names. Coverage ceases 1 residue before the CDR3 finishes, and the germline J gene fills in the end. The chain has TRBV26 and TRBJ1-4; D is ambiguous. Germline loops: CDR1 KGHPV, CDR2 FQNQEV (reference sequence). V was trimmed by 7 bases and J by 0 bases, leaving 6 bases between them. This CDR3 spans 13 amino acids. The CDR3 DNA, read in part, is TGTGCCAGCACCTCTTTTTCCAACGAAAGATTATTT. As protein: CASTSFSNERLF. The full CDR3 protein reads CASTSFSNERLFF. The full variable domain, rest sourced from reference TRBV26 and TRBJ1-4, is NSKVIQTPRYLVKGQGQKAKMRCIPEKGHPVVFWYQQNKNNEFKFLINFQNQEVLQQIDMTEKRFSAECPSNSPCSLEIQSSEAGDSALYLCASTSFSNERLFFGHGTKLSVL.

This clone turned up a few times. The gene symbols are mouse symbols. The CDR3 extends 1 residue past the end of the read, so its final part is completed from the germline J gene. This rearrangement joins TRBV3 to TRBJ2-4; the D call may be TRBD1 or TRBD2 (5 bases each). V gave up 8 bases and J gave up 0 bases, with 12 bases separating them. This CDR3 region has 14 residues. Germline CDR1 is SNHLY and CDR2 is FYNGKV (reference sequence). CDR3 DNA (partial): TGTGCCAGCCGCCCCGGGGCTAGTCAAAACACCTTGTAC. Translated, it gives CASRPGASQNTLY. The CDR3 in its entirety is CASRPGASQNTLYF. The full variable domain, rest sourced from reference TRBV3 and TRBJ2-4, is GPKVLQIPSHQIIDMGQMVTLNCDPVSNHLYFYWYKQILGQQMEFLVNFYNGKVMEKSKLFKDQFSVERPDGSYFTLKIQPTALEDSAVYFCASRPGASQNTLYFGAGTRLSVL.

This clone was picked up one time. Gene names are mouse gene names. CDR3 amino acids: CSSSQSPTVSNERLFF. The sequenced part of the CDR3 DNA is TGCTCCAGCAGTCAATCACCGACAGTTTCCAACGAAAGATTATTT. The rearrangement links TRBV23 to TRBJ1-4; the table gives TRBD1 as D, unverified against the DNA. The missing CDR3 end, 1 residue past where the read stops, is filled in from the germline J gene. The CDR3 has 16 amino acids. CDR1 and CDR2 (germline): KGHTA, FQNQQP.

This clone ranks as medium-sized. Mouse gene names and germline throughout. The missing CDR3 end, 1 residue past where the read stops, is filled in from the germline J gene. V is TRBV24 and J is TRBJ1-3, with no clear D. Trimming cost V 6 bases and J 0 bases, with 3 bases left between them. Germline V gives CDR1 KGHTA, CDR2 FRNEEI. The CDR3 runs to 12 residues. CDR3 residues: CASRISGNTLYF. The CDR3 bases that were read are TGTGCCAGCAGGATTTCTGGAAATACGCTCTAT.

Worth noting for this clone: Gene names and germline match the mouse. The CDR3 loop is CASSFSTGQLYF. The covered CDR3 bases are TGTGCTAGCAGTTTTAGCACCGGGCAGCTCTAC. J is TRBJ2-2 and V is TRBV29; no firm D call. From the germline J gene comes the end of the CDR3, since the read stops 1 residue before it. V was shortened by 3 bases and J by 4 bases, with 3 bases between the two germline ends. The V gene's germline CDR1 is MSHET and CDR2 SYDVDS. This CDR3 contains 12 residues. The variable domain in full, with the rest retrieved from reference TRBV29 and TRBJ2-2, is DMKVTQMPRYLIKRMGENVLLECGQDMSHETMYWYRQDPGLGLQLIYISYDVDSNSEGDIPKGYRVSRKKREHFSLILDSAKTNQTSVYFCASSFSTGQLYFGEGSKLTVL.

Comment on this clone: Germline and genes here are mouse. The sequenced CDR3 bases are TGTGCTAGCAGTAGCCGGGGGGATTATGAACAGTAC. Its translation is CASSSRGDYEQY. The full CDR3 reads CASSSRGDYEQYF. The chain recombines TRBV17 with TRBJ2-7, with D maybe TRBD2 (6 bases). The read ends 1 residue before the CDR3 terminus; that terminus is restored from the germline J gene. The CDR3 contains 13 residues. V dropped 3 bases and J dropped 4 bases, with 10 bases sitting between them. Germline CDR1 MNHDT, CDR2 YYDKIL.

With respect to this clone: Genes here carry mouse names. The read falls 1 residue short of the CDR3 end, and the missing part is taken from the germline J gene. The chain links TRBV13-3 to TRBJ2-2; D unresolved. Trimming took off 4 bases at V and 1 base at J, with 8 bases between the two ends. The CDR3 has 14 amino acids. CDR1 is NNHDY and CDR2 is SYVADS in the germline V gene. This CDR3 reads CASSSRKNTGQLYF. The part of the CDR3 DNA that was read is TGTGCCAGCAGTTCCAGAAAAAACACCGGGCAGCTCTAC.

Relative to its sample, this clone is medium-sized. The gene names here belong to mouse. Read data end 1 residue before the CDR3 end; the end is taken from the germline J gene. The same CDR3 is also encoded by other DNA sequences in this sample. This chain connects TRBV1 to TRBJ2-7; 8 bases are shared with TRBD1. The junction had 0 bases not matched to a gene; V was cut back by 3 bases and J by 5 bases. The V gene's germline CDR1 is NSQYPW and CDR2 LRSPGD (reference sequence). The CDR3 runs 12 residues. CDR3 DNA, as far as it was read: TGCACCTGCAGTGCGGACAGGGATGAACAGTAC. It translates to CTCSADRDEQY. The CDR3 in full is CTCSADRDEQYF. Drawing the rest from reference TRBV1 and TRBJ2-7, the complete variable domain is VTLLEQNPRWRLVPRGQAVNLRCILKNSQYPWMSWYQQDLQKQLQWLFTLRSPGDKEVKSLPGADYLATRVTDTELRLQVANMSQGRTLYCTCSADRDEQYFGPGTRLTVL.

Details on this clone: Gene names denote mouse genes. The read ends 1 residue shy of where the CDR3 ends; the end is completed using the germline J gene. This chain uses TRBV26 with TRBJ1-1; possible D gene TRBD1, 6 bases. CDR1 and CDR2 (germline): KGHPV, FQNQEV (reference sequence). CDR3 size: 14 residues. Trimming shortened V by 2 bases and J by 1 base, and 8 bases separated the two germline ends. The CDR3 is CASSLTGWNTEVFF. CDR3 DNA, as far as it was read: TGTGCCAGCAGTCTGACAGGGTGGAACACAGAAGTCTTC. The entire variable domain, with the rest obtained from reference TRBV26 and TRBJ1-1, is as follows: NSKVIQTPRYLVKGQGQKAKMRCIPEKGHPVVFWYQQNKNNEFKFLINFQNQEVLQQIDMTEKRFSAECPSNSPCSLEIQSSEAGDSALYLCASSLTGWNTEVFFGKGTRLTVV.

Regarding this clone: These gene names are mouse names. The sequence runs out 1 residue before the end of the CDR3; the remainder is reconstructed from the germline J gene. The V gene is TRBV26, the J gene TRBJ2-2, with 8 positions matching TRBD1. CDR1 is KGHPV and CDR2 is FQNQEV in the germline V gene (reference sequence). The CDR3 sequence is 15 residues long. V shed 4 bases, J shed 0 bases, and the junction held 1 base outside the gene matches. Incomplete CDR3 DNA: TGTGCCAGCAGTCACAGGGGGGCAAACACCGGGCAGCTCTAC. This translates into CASSHRGANTGQLY. From start to end, the CDR3 is CASSHRGANTGQLYF. Full variable domain (rest looked up from reference TRBV26 and TRBJ2-2): NSKVIQTPRYLVKGQGQKAKMRCIPEKGHPVVFWYQQNKNNEFKFLINFQNQEVLQQIDMTEKRFSAECPSNSPCSLEIQSSEAGDSALYLCASSHRGANTGQLYFGEGSKLTVL.

In the case of this clone: The gene symbols are mouse symbols. The read ends 1 residue early relative to the CDR3; the germline J gene fills the gap. V and J are TRBV2 and TRBJ2-7; perhaps D is TRBD1 or TRBD2 (5 bases each). The CDR3 spans 15 residues. CDR1 and CDR2 (germline): LGHNA, YSYQKL. V dropped 0 bases and J dropped 0 bases, with 9 bases sitting between them. The part of the CDR3 DNA that was read is TGTGCCAGCAGCCAAGATCGGGGGAGCTCCTATGAACAGTAC. It translates to CASSQDRGSSYEQY. The full CDR3 sequence reads CASSQDRGSSYEQYF.

In regard to this clone: The gene symbols are mouse symbols. The read comes to an end 1 residue before the CDR3 does, leaving the germline J gene to fill in the end. The chain combines TRBV15 with TRBJ1-3, with D possibly being TRBD1 (6 bases). The CDR3 spans 16 residues. Between the trimmed V and J ends, which lost 3 bases and 0 bases, there was a span of 12 bases. Germline V lookup: CDR1 SGHND, CDR2 FRSKSL. CDR3 residues: CASSFRGENSGNTLYF. Incomplete CDR3 DNA: TGTGCCAGCAGTTTTAGGGGGGAGAATTCTGGAAATACGCTCTAT.

Turning to this clone: Germline and genes: mouse. With the read ending 1 residue before the CDR3 end, the germline J gene is used to fill in that end. Other DNA sequences in the same sample also yield this CDR3. The chain recombines TRBV3 with TRBJ2-5; 11 nucleotides agree with TRBD2. The CDR3 has 14 residues. The germline V gene has CDR1 SNHLY and CDR2 FYNGKV (reference sequence). V lost 5 bases and J lost 3; bases outside the gene matches: 1. Here the CDR3 reads CASSRLGGQDTQYF. The part of the CDR3 DNA that was read is TGTGCCAGCAGCCGACTGGGGGGGCAAGACACCCAGTAC.

Relative to its sample, this clone is medium-sized. Germline and genes: mouse. The part of the CDR3 DNA that was read is TGTGCCAGCAGTCTCCAGGGGGCTTCTGGAAATACGCTCTAT. It is translated as CASSLQGASGNTLY. In full, the CDR3 is CASSLQGASGNTLYF. The J gene is TRBJ1-3, the V gene TRBV26; 8 bases match TRBD1. The read is 1 residue too short to cover the CDR3 end, so that end is filled in from the germline J gene. Germline CDR1 is KGHPV and CDR2 is FQNQEV (reference sequence). After removal of 3 bases from V and 0 bases from J, the junction contained 1 base not matched to a gene. This CDR3 has 15 residues.

This clone was found a few times. The gene names here belong to mouse. The CDR3 end lies 1 residue beyond the end of the read and is filled in from the germline J gene. The V call is TRBV26, the J call TRBJ1-3, with no clear D. Trimming stripped 0 bases from V and 0 bases from J, with 6 bases between. CDR1 is KGHPV, CDR2 FQNQEV, per germline (reference sequence). The CDR3 runs 15 residues. Here the CDR3 reads CASSLSTSSGNTLYF. Incomplete CDR3 DNA: TGTGCCAGCAGTCTGTCTACATCTTCTGGAAATACGCTCTAT. Together with reference TRBV26 and TRBJ1-3, the CDR3 gives the full variable domain: NSKVIQTPRYLVKGQGQKAKMRCIPEKGHPVVFWYQQNKNNEFKFLINFQNQEVLQQIDMTEKRFSAECPSNSPCSLEIQSSEAGDSALYLCASSLSTSSGNTLYFGEGSRLIVV.